The T cell receptor (beta chain) under discussion was sequenced for a study of blood T cell repertoires in COVID-19. Using immunoSEQ multiplex PCR, the repertoire was profiled, and TCRdb retains in-frame clones only, with some absent. The sample has around 120,000 clones, roughly 90% seen once. The TCR comes from a man aged 50-59 years with acute or convalescent COVID-19. What was sequenced was peripheral blood.

The CDR3 nucleotides read TGTGCCATCAGTGAGGTGGGGCAGGGGGAGTACGAGCAGTACTTC. This translates into CAISEVGQGEYEQYF. This rearrangement joins TRBV10-3 to TRBJ2-7; TRBD1 matches 7 bases. The germline V gene encodes CDR1 ENHRY and CDR2 SYGVKD. CDR3 length: 15 amino acids. V was pared by 2 bases and J by 4 bases, with 8 bases of the junction left unmatched.